This record looks at one T cell receptor beta chain sequence and its context. The antigen remains undetermined. With a J-beta primer mix and a sample-barcoded 5' primer, a second PCR ran about 7 to 11 cycles. TCRdb reprocessed the 5' RACE reads via MiXCR and lists one record per CDR3 protein. In the table there are about 1,800,000 distinct CDR3 sequences, roughly 27% of which are singletons. Germline V gene lookup returns CDR1 LNHDA and CDR2 SQIVND (reference sequence). V lost 6 bases and J 5 bases, leaving 16 bases between the germline ends. The CDR3 runs 14 residues. The sample belongs to a study of blood T cells in healthy people across ages. Study-wide findings and caveats: Roughly linear declines in TCR beta diversity per million T cells occurred with age. Estimated diversity, derived from one million T cells, was regarded as an underestimate.

The source material was blood. This sequence was found in a woman aged 25-40 years in good health. The V and J genes are TRBV19 and TRBJ1-2; unclear D gene. In nucleotides, the CDR3 is TGTGCCAGTAGGAAATCGGACGGACTGTATGGCTACACCTTC. Protein: CASRKSDGLYGYTF.